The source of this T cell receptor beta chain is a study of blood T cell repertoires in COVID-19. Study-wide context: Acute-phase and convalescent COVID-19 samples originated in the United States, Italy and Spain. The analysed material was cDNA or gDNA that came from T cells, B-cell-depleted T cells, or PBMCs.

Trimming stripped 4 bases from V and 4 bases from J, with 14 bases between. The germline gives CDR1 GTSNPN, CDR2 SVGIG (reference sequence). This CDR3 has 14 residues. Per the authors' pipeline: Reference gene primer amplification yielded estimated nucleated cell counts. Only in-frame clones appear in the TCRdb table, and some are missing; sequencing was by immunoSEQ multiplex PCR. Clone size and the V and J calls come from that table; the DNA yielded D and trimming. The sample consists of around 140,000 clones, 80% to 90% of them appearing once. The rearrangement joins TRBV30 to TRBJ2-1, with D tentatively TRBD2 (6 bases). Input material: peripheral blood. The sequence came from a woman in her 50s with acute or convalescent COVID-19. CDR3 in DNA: TGTGCCTGGATTCTACTAGCAGGGTACAATGAGCAGTTCTTC. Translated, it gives CAWILLAGYNEQFF.